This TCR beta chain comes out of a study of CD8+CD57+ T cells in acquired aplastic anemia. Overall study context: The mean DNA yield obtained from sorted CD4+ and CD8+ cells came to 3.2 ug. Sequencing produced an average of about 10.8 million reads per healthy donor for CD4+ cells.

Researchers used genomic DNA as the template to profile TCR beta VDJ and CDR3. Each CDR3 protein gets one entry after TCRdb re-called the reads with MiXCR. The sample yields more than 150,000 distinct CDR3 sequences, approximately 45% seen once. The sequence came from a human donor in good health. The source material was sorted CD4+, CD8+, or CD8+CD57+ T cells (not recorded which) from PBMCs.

The chain's CDR3 is CASSLPGSPLHF. CDR3 sequence (DNA): TGTGCCAGCAGCTTACCGGGATCACCCCTCCACTTT. The chain carries TRBV7-2 and TRBJ1-6; D ambiguous. This CDR3 contains 12 residues. In germline, CDR1 is SGHTA, CDR2 FQGNSA. V was clipped by 2 bases and J by 10 bases, with 6 bases between them.